The 17 T cell receptor beta chains below were found in one sample sequenced in a study of T cell responses to AZD1222 COVID-19 vaccine. Assay: immunoSEQ multiplex PCR; the TCRdb copy retains only in-frame clones and omits some. The sample carries some 150,000 clones, 70% to 90% recorded once. Sequencing used peripheral blood, obtained on day 0 of AZD1222 vaccination. The receptors were gathered from an adult in good health.

The chain has TRBV2 and TRBJ1-1; 9 bases agree with TRBD1. There are 15 residues in the CDR3. J lost 6 bases, V lost 3 bases, and 8 bases had no gene match. CDR1 SNHLY and CDR2 FYNNEI come from the germline V gene. DNA for the CDR3: TGTGCCAGCAGTGACCGCGGGACAGGGAGGGCTGAAGCTTTCTTT. It translates to CASSDRGTGRAEAFF.

The table lists this clone with a count of one. For the CDR3, the DNA is TGTGCCACCAGTGATTCGATAACAGGTTACAATCAGCCCCAGCATTTT. Translation: CATSDSITGYNQPQHF. The chain employs TRBV24-1 and TRBJ1-5; D perhaps matches TRBD1 (5 bases). This CDR3 has 16 amino acids. The V and J ends lost 2 bases and 3 bases respectively, with 13 bases between them. CDR1 is KGHDR and CDR2 is SFDVKD in the germline V gene.

V and J are TRBV27 and TRBJ1-1; TRBD1 aligns across 8 bases. This CDR3 is 13 amino acids long. Looked up from germline, CDR1 is MNHEY and CDR2 is SMNVEV (reference sequence). The trim removed 6 bases at V and 4 bases at J, leaving 4 bases unmatched. The CDR3 nucleotides read TGTGCCAGCAGCCGACAGGGGCCCACTGAAGCTTTCTTT. Its protein is CASSRQGPTEAFF.

This clone was seen just once. V and J are TRBV28 and TRBJ1-2, with a possible D match to TRBD1 (6 bases). V lost 6 bases and J 3 bases, leaving 17 bases between the germline ends. CDR1 is MDHEN and CDR2 is SYDVKM in the germline V gene. The CDR3 contains 15 residues. Written as DNA, the CDR3 is TGTGCCAGCAGGGCCCACAGGGCTTGGGACTATGGCTACACCTTC. Translated: CASRAHRAWDYGYTF.

V is TRBV30 and J is TRBJ1-5; TRBD1 matches 10 bases. This CDR3 is 16 amino acids long. V lost 1 base and J lost 6; bases outside the gene matches: 9. Germline V gives CDR1 GTSNPN, CDR2 SVGIG (reference sequence). CDR3 coding DNA: TGTGCCTGGAGTGGAGGCGTGACAGGGGGCGGTCAGCCCCAGCATTTT. Its translation: CAWSGGVTGGGQPQHF.

This chain's CDR3 is CASSLGLARRDYEQYF. The CDR3 bases are TGTGCCAGCAGCTTGGGACTAGCGAGAAGAGATTATGAGCAGTACTTC. The genes are TRBV5-5 and TRBJ2-7, with TRBD2 matching over 8 bases. The CDR3 runs 16 residues. Germline V gene sequence: CDR1 SGHKS, CDR2 YYEKEE (reference sequence). Trimming removed 0 bases from V and 7 bases from J; junction bases left unmatched: 12.

The chain recombines TRBV28 with TRBJ1-5; D is undetermined. Per the germline V gene, CDR1 is MDHEN and CDR2 is SYDVKM. There are 15 residues in the CDR3. V dropped 2 bases and J dropped 2 bases, with 10 bases sitting between them. For the CDR3, the DNA is TGTGCCAGCAGTTTAAAAGTAGCCGGCAATCAGCCCCAGCATTTT. Translation: CASSLKVAGNQPQHF.

This chain connects TRBV21-1 to TRBJ2-5. TRBV21-1 is tagged as a pseudogene. The CDR3 length is 17 residues. The CDR3 DNA reads as TGTGCCAGCAGCAAGTTCCGGGCCCCTGCCCGCCAAGAGACCCAGTACTTC. It specifies CASSKFRAPARQETQYF.

The CDR3 DNA reads as TGTGCCAGCAGTTACAGAATCAGCGGAGGATACAATGAGCAGTTCTTC. As protein: CASSYRISGGYNEQFF. The V call is TRBV6-5, the J call TRBJ2-1; D possibly corresponds to TRBD2 (5 bases). The germline gives CDR1 MNHEY, CDR2 SVGAGI. V shed 2 bases and J shed 4 bases, with 15 bases lying between them. This CDR3 is built from 16 residues.

The gene calls are TRBV28 and TRBJ2-5; 9 bases map to TRBD2. V dropped 2 bases and J dropped 5; count of bases not matched to a gene: 3. Germline V CDR1 and CDR2: MDHEN, SYDVKM. The CDR3 totals 14 residues. CDR3 protein: CASSLLAGKETQYF. CDR3 bases: TGTGCCAGCAGTTTACTAGCGGGAAAGGAGACCCAGTACTTC.

This clone was recorded a few times. This chain connects TRBV9 to TRBJ1-3; no clear D gene. Germline assignment: CDR1 SGDLS and CDR2 YYNGEE. Between the trimmed V and J ends, which lost 1 base and 2 bases, there was a span of 10 bases. This CDR3 spans 15 amino acids. CDR3 loop: CASSVTGKAGNTIYF. The CDR3 DNA reads TGTGCCAGCAGCGTAACCGGAAAAGCTGGAAACACCATATATTTT.

The CDR3 spells CATSRPTSGTNEQFF. The CDR3 nucleotides are TGTGCCACCAGCAGGCCGACTAGCGGGACCAATGAGCAGTTCTTC. The V and J genes are TRBV15 and TRBJ2-1; 11 nucleotides agree with TRBD2. CDR3 length equals 15 residues. J was trimmed by 6 bases and V by 3 bases; bases with no gene match: 4. Germline V gene data show CDR1 as LNHNV and CDR2 as YYDKDF (reference sequence).

The chain uses TRBV29-1 and TRBJ2-6; no clear D gene. The V and J ends lost 6 bases and 0 bases respectively, with 6 bases between them. CDR1 is SQVTM, CDR2 ANQGSEA, per germline. The CDR3 has 13 residues. The CDR3 coding sequence is TGCAGCGTGCGGAGCTCTGGGGCCAACGTCCTGACTTTC. Protein sequence: CSVRSSGANVLTF.

The sample holds one count of this clone. The V and J genes are TRBV6-5 and TRBJ1-5; 7 positions agree with TRBD1. This CDR3 spans 15 amino acids. In germline, CDR1 is MNHEY, CDR2 SVGAGI. V shed 6 bases and J 2 bases; nucleotides not matched to a gene: 7. DNA of the CDR3: TGTGCCAGCAGCTCCGGGACAGATCGCAATCAGCCCCAGCATTTT. This translates into CASSSGTDRNQPQHF.

This clone showed up just a few times. The genes are TRBV5-1 and TRBJ2-5, with D possibly called TRBD1 or TRBD2 (5 bases each). Germline CDR1 and CDR2: SGHRS and YFSETQ. Trimming stripped 4 bases from V and 4 bases from J, with 14 bases between. This CDR3 spans 14 amino acids. CDR3 region: CASSQRDVRETQYF. CDR3 nucleotide sequence: TGCGCCAGCAGCCAAAGGGACGTTCGAGAGACCCAGTACTTC.

The chain is built from TRBV6-1 and TRBJ2-2, with D unclear. The germline CDR1 and CDR2 sequences are MNHNS and SASEGT. The CDR3 is 14 amino acids. Trimming removed 1 base at V and 2 bases at J, with 5 bases between. The CDR3 coding sequence is TGTGCCAGCAGTGAAGGGCACAACACCGGGGAGCTGTTTTTT. It encodes CASSEGHNTGELFF.

The V call is TRBV7-9, the J call TRBJ2-1; D could derive from TRBD1 or TRBD2 (5 bases each). Trimming pared 1 base from V and 3 bases from J, leaving 10 bases between. CDR3 size: 15 residues. Germline CDR1 is SEHNR and CDR2 is FQNEAQ (reference sequence). CDR3 nucleotide sequence: TGTGCCAGCAGCTTAGTAGGGGACGGCTACAATGAGCAGTTCTTC. It encodes CASSLVGDGYNEQFF.